This is a list of T cell receptor beta chains from one sample in a study of TIL therapy for anti-PD-1-resistant metastatic lung cancer. TCRdb keeps only in-frame clones here, not all; method: immunoSEQ multiplex PCR. Here the sample spans some 52,000 clones, 79% being singletons. The sequencing used blood, collected at baseline. The receptor source for this set is a woman aged 30-79 years with non-small cell lung cancer. Each CDR3 is given with its conserved first and last residue. Each record gives: J gene, clone size, V gene, D gene, CDR3 DNA, CDR3 protein. The D gene is left open where the match is weak. Clone size is stated in some rows and not others, as once, few, many or a class when expanded.

TRBJ2-3,.,TRBV7-9,.,TGTGCCAGCAGCTTAGTTGCCTTCCAGGGGAATACGCAGTATTTT,CASSLVAFQGNTQYF
TRBJ1-1,.,TRBV4-2,.,TGTGCCAGCAGCCCACTGGGACAAAACACTGAAGCTTTCTTT,CASSPLGQNTEAFF
TRBJ2-2,.,TRBV19,TRBD2,TGTGCCAGTAGTATTGGGACTAGCCCCACCGGGGAGCTGTTTTTT,CASSIGTSPTGELFF
TRBJ1-1,.,TRBV2,.,TGTGCCAGCATGCCGGGAACTAACACTGAAGCTTTCTTT,CASMPGTNTEAFF
TRBJ1-1,.,TRBV2,.,TGTGCCAGCAGTGGCCTGAACACTGAAGCTTTCTTT,CASSGLNTEAFF
TRBJ1-2,.,TRBV7-6,.,TGTGCCAGCAGCTTTGAAGGGTCGGGCTTATATGGCTACACCTTC,CASSFEGSGLYGYTF
TRBJ2-3,.,TRBV27,TRBD1,TGTGCCAGCAGTCCGCCCGACAGGGGGGTGGTAGATACGCAGTATTTT,CASSPPDRGVVDTQYF
TRBJ2-1,.,TRBV9,.,TGTGCCAGCAGCGTAGGTTTGGGTGTAAGTGGGCTCAATGAGCAGTTCTTC,CASSVGLGVSGLNEQFF
TRBJ1-4,.,TRBV5-8,TRBD1,TGTGCCAGCAGCTTCATGTACGGACAGGGAGACGAAAAACTGTTTTTT,CASSFMYGQGDEKLFF
TRBJ1-3,.,TRBV18,.,TGTGCCAGCTCACCACTATCCGTACAGGCTTCTGGAAACACCATATATTTT,CASSPLSVQASGNTIYF
TRBJ1-1,.,TRBV2,.,TGTGCCAGCAGTGTTCGGGTTAACACTGAAGCTTTCTTT,CASSVRVNTEAFF
TRBJ1-2,.,TRBV5-4,.,TGTGCCAGCAGCAGTACAAGTGGTGGCTACACCTTC,CASSSTSGGYTF
TRBJ2-2,.,TRBV11-2,TRBD1,TGTGCCAGCAGCTTAAGTTTGGGACAGGAGATCACCGGGGAGCTGTTTTTT,CASSLSLGQEITGELFF
TRBJ2-7,.,TRBV7-9,TRBD1,TGTGCCAGCAACAGGGGCTCCCCGGAGGAGCAGTACTTC,CASNRGSPEEQYF
TRBJ2-1,.,TRBV29-1,.,TGCAGCGTTGAACTACGGTCCTACAATGAGCAGTTCTTC,CSVELRSYNEQFF
TRBJ1-5,.,TRBV27,TRBD1,TGTGCCAGCAGTCCAGGACAGGGCACGCATCAGCCCCAGCATTTT,CASSPGQGTHQPQHF
TRBJ1-4,.,TRBV6-5,.,TGTGCCAGCAGCCTCGACAGTAATGAAAAACTGTTTTTT,CASSLDSNEKLFF
TRBJ1-2,few,TRBV6-1,.,TGTGCCAGCAGTGAAGAACAGGCCGTTTATGGAGGCTACACCTTC,CASSEEQAVYGGYTF
TRBJ1-1,.,TRBV19,.,TGTGCCAGTAGGGTCAGGCCTGTGGAAAACACTGAAGCTTTCTTT,CASRVRPVENTEAFF